Described below is a single TCR beta chain sequence and its context. The sample is drawn from a study of blood T cell repertoires in COVID-19. The J segment lost 5 bases and the V segment lost 5 bases, leaving 6 bases of the junction unmatched. Germline V lookup: CDR1 LNHDA, CDR2 SQIVND (reference sequence). The CDR3 consists of 14 residues. Sequenced by immunoSEQ multiplex PCR; TCRdb stores in-frame clones only, minus some. Here the sample spans 150,000 to 200,000 clones, roughly 80% being singletons. Sequenced material: peripheral blood. The origin of this receptor is a man between 60 and 75 years old with acute or convalescent COVID-19. The V gene is TRBV19, the J gene TRBJ1-2; 9 positions agree with TRBD1. For the CDR3, the DNA is TGTGCCAGTAGTGGGACAGGGTATCAATATGGCTACACCTTC. Residues: CASSGTGYQYGYTF.